Listed below are T cell receptor beta chains from one sample, sequenced in a study of blood T cell repertoires in COVID-19. Sequencing used immunoSEQ multiplex PCR; TCRdb keeps in-frame clones, though not all of them. In the table there are 100,000 to 150,000 clones, approximately 90% of which are singletons. Sequencing input: peripheral blood. Receptors were obtained from a man between 65 and 80 years old with active or convalescent COVID-19. CDR3s include the opening cysteine and the closing phenylalanine or tryptophan. The D gene is left open where the match is weak. Only some rows state a clone size, as once, few, many or a class for expanded clones.

>-|TRBD2|TRBV4-2|18|TRBJ2-5
TGTGCCAGCAGCCGCGCTTTAACTAGCGGGGGGGATGGGAAGACCCAGTACTTC
CASSRALTSGGDGKTQYF
>-|-|TRBV11-3|15|TRBJ2-3
TGTGCCAGCAGCTTAGATCAAGCCGGGGAGGATACGCAGTATTTT
CASSLDQAGEDTQYF
>few|TRBD2|TRBV27|20|TRBJ2-2
TGTGCCAGCAGTTTACTAACTCCTCTAGCGGGAAAATACCACACCGGGGAGCTGTTTTTT
CASSLLTPLAGKYHTGELFF
>-|TRBD2|TRBV5-4|16|TRBJ2-3
TGTGCCAGCAGCCCAGGACTAGCGGGATCCACAGATACGCAGTATTTT
CASSPGLAGSTDTQYF
>-|-|TRBV28|14|TRBJ2-6
TGTGCCACCGGGGTGGGATCTGGGGCCAACGTCCTGACTTTC
CATGVGSGANVLTF
>-|-|TRBV14|14|TRBJ2-1
TGTGCCAGCAGCCAAGTAGCGGCCTACAATGAGCAGTTCTTC
CASSQVAAYNEQFF
>-|-|TRBV11-2|15|TRBJ1-5
TGTGCCAGCAGTCAAGAACGAGGAGACAATCAGCCCCAGCATTTT
CASSQERGDNQPQHF
>-|TRBD2|TRBV10-1|13|TRBJ2-2
TGCGCCAGCAGTGCTAGCGGCACAAGGGAGCTGTTTTTT
CASSASGTRELFF
>-|-|TRBV28|16|TRBJ2-1
TGTGCCAGCAGCTCGCCGCGGGTCGTAATTTCAAATGAGCAGTTCTTC
CASSSPRVVISNEQFF
>-|-|TRBV28|14|TRBJ2-3
TGTGCCAGCGCGTCGCCAGGGGAAACAGATACGCAGTATTTT
CASASPGETDTQYF
>-|TRBD2|TRBV7-6|17|TRBJ2-1
TGTGCCAGCAGCTTAGAAGCTAGCGGGAGCTCCTACAATGAGCAGTTCTTC
CASSLEASGSSYNEQFF
>once|-|TRBV16|13|TRBJ1-5
TGTGCCAGCACCCGGACATACAATCAGCCCCAGCATTTT
CASTRTYNQPQHF
>-|-|TRBV27|15|TRBJ1-1
TGTGCCAGCAGTTACGGAGGGGGGGAGACCACTGAAGCTTTCTTT
CASSYGGGETTEAFF
>-|TRBD2|TRBV3-1/TRBV3-2|16|TRBJ2-1
TGTGCCAGCAGCCCAGGACTAGCGGGAGTGACCAATGAGCAGTTCTTC
CASSPGLAGVTNEQFF
>once|-|TRBV3-1/TRBV3-2|15|TRBJ2-7
TGTGCCAGCAGCCAGTCGCAGGGGTACGGGTACGAGCAGTACTTC
CASSQSQGYGYEQYF
>-|TRBD1|TRBV6-5|15|TRBJ1-4
TGTGCCAGCAGTTACGGCGTCAGGGGGAATGAAAAACTGTTTTTT
CASSYGVRGNEKLFF
>-|-|TRBV15|17|TRBJ2-6
TGTGCCACCAGCAGTCGGGGTAGTCCCGGTGGGGCCAACGTCCTGACTTTC
CATSSRGSPGGANVLTF
>-|TRBD1|TRBV5-1|16|TRBJ2-5
TGCGCCAGCAGCCTTGGACAGGGGGCTGGCCAAGAGACCCAGTACTTC
CASSLGQGAGQETQYF
>-|TRBD2|TRBV9|15|TRBJ2-1
TGTGCCAGCAGCGTCAGCGGGACTACATACAATGAGCAGTTCTTC
CASSVSGTTYNEQFF